These 21 T cell receptor beta chains came from one sample sequenced in a study of shared clonotypes between healthy human individuals. Measured with immunoSEQ multiplex PCR; TCRdb has only the in-frame clones, and not every one. The sample has approximately 330,000 clones; roughly 70% are singletons. Input material: memory CD4+ T cells sorted from blood. As for subset: CD45RA-negative fraction. The receptors here all came from a man aged 25-45 years in good health.

The chain couples TRBV4-2 to TRBJ2-7; TRBD1 agrees at 10 bases. The CDR3 is 15 amino acids. V shed 1 base and J 4 bases; nucleotides not matched to a gene: 4. The germline gives CDR1 LGHNA, CDR2 YNFKEQ. Written as DNA, the CDR3 is TGTGCCAGCAGCCAAGGGACAGGGGGTGGATACGAGCAGTACTTC. This encodes CASSQGTGGGYEQYF.

The chain has TRBV19 and TRBJ2-3; D is unresolved. Germline loops: CDR1 LNHDA, CDR2 SQIVND (reference sequence). The CDR3 sequence is 14 residues long. The ends were cut back, 3 bases at V and 0 bases at J, with 7 bases in the middle. The CDR3 DNA follows: TGTGCCAGTAGTATTGATCTTAGCACAGATACGCAGTATTTT. Its translation: CASSIDLSTDTQYF.

The chain has TRBV28 and TRBJ1-5; TRBD1 is a possible D gene (6 bases). CDR1 MDHEN and CDR2 SYDVKM come from the germline V gene. This CDR3 has 16 residues. The V end was cut by 5 bases, the J end by 0 bases, with 14 bases between. The CDR3 reads CASSPPGQPSNQPQHF. DNA of the CDR3: TGTGCCAGCAGTCCTCCAGGACAGCCTAGCAATCAGCCCCAGCATTTT.

Only a few counts were recorded for this clone. The V gene is TRBV5-1, the J gene TRBJ1-3, with D hard to call. Germline V gives CDR1 SGHRS, CDR2 YFSETQ. Trimming shortened V by 4 bases and J by 2 bases, and 13 bases separated the two germline ends. CDR3 length equals 15 residues. DNA for the CDR3: TGCGCCAGCAGCCCGGACGGCCTTCCTGGAAACACCATATATTTT. Translating it yields CASSPDGLPGNTIYF.

The J gene is TRBJ2-2, the V gene TRBV5-1, with D maybe TRBD1 (6 bases). The CDR3 consists of 15 residues. Trimming shortened V by 1 base and J by 3 bases, and 10 bases separated the two germline ends. Germline CDR1 SGHRS, CDR2 YFSETQ. The DNA for the CDR3 is TGCGCCAGCAGCTTGTCAGGGGCCGACACCGGGGAGCTGTTTTTT. Amino acid sequence: CASSLSGADTGELFF.

J is TRBJ2-1 and V is TRBV19; possible D gene TRBD1, 5 bases. The CDR3 has 16 amino acids. Deletions cut 6 bases from V and 0 bases from J, with 15 bases between. CDR1 is LNHDA, CDR2 SQIVND, per germline (reference sequence). The DNA for the CDR3 is TGTGCCAGTAGCACTGCCCAGGGAAGCTCCTACAATGAGCAGTTCTTC. Amino acids: CASSTAQGSSYNEQFF.

Many counts were recorded for this clone. The V and J genes are TRBV5-4 and TRBJ1-1; 7 bases map to TRBD1. Trimming removed 0 bases from V and 5 bases from J; junction bases left unmatched: 7. Germline V gives CDR1 SGHNT, CDR2 YYREEE (reference sequence). This CDR3 region has 15 residues. In DNA form, the CDR3 reads TGTGCCAGCAGCTTGGCCTTAGGGGGCAAGACTGAAGCTTTCTTT. As protein: CASSLALGGKTEAFF.

This clone appeared a few times. This chain uses TRBV5-1 with TRBJ2-1; 7 bases line up with TRBD2. V gave up 3 bases and J gave up 4 bases; unmatched junction bases: 13. The CDR3 has 17 residues. CDR1 and CDR2 (germline): SGHRS, YFSETQ. CDR3 residues: CASSSGGGSGHYNEQFF. CDR3 in DNA: TGCGCCAGCAGCTCGGGGGGAGGAAGCGGCCATTACAATGAGCAGTTCTTC.

V gene TRBV18 combines with J gene TRBJ2-3; D unresolved. Germline assignment: CDR1 KGHSH and CDR2 LQKENI. V was pared by 5 bases and J by 2 bases, with 5 bases between. This CDR3 is 12 amino acids long. CDR3 sequence: CASSEHTDTQYF. In DNA, the CDR3 is TGTGCCAGCTCAGAACACACAGATACGCAGTATTTT.

The V gene is TRBV19, the J gene TRBJ2-1, with TRBD1 matching 8 bases. Germline V CDR1 and CDR2: LNHDA, SQIVND (reference sequence). The CDR3 is made up of 16 amino acids. Trimming removed 5 bases from V and 2 bases from J; junction bases left unmatched: 8. CDR3 amino acids: CASSLRGLAAYNEQFF. CDR3 nucleotide sequence: TGTGCCAGTAGTCTCAGGGGGCTAGCAGCCTACAATGAGCAGTTCTTC.

The V call is TRBV5-4, the J call TRBJ2-3; D ambiguous. Germline V gene sequence: CDR1 SGHNT, CDR2 YYREEE (reference sequence). This CDR3 contains 12 residues. Trimming shortened V by 7 bases and J by 1 base, and 7 bases separated the two germline ends. The CDR3 is CASSDRTDTQYF. CDR3 bases: TGTGCCAGCTCGGACCGCACAGATACGCAGTATTTT.

The chain links TRBV25-1 to TRBJ2-1; possible D gene TRBD2, 6 bases. The V end lost 2 bases, the J end lost 2 bases, and 13 bases lay between the germline ends. The CDR3 has 16 residues. Per the germline V gene, CDR1 is MGHDK and CDR2 is SYGVNS. In DNA, the CDR3 is TGTGCCAGCAGTGAACAGCTAGCGTTTCCCTACAATGAGCAGTTCTTC. Amino acid sequence: CASSEQLAFPYNEQFF.

The rearrangement uses TRBV7-9 and TRBJ2-1, with 8 bases that match TRBD1. This CDR3 has 14 residues. Trimming removed 10 bases from V and 8 bases from J; junction bases left unmatched: 13. CDR1 is SEHNR, CDR2 FQNEAQ, per germline (reference sequence). CDR3 in amino acids: CATQTLDRADEQFF. In DNA, the CDR3 is TGTGCCACCCAAACCTTGGACAGGGCAGATGAGCAGTTCTTC.

The chain joins TRBV2 to TRBJ2-1; 9 bases align to TRBD2. The junction had 8 bases not matched to a gene; V was cut back by 8 bases and J by 6 bases. The germline V gene encodes CDR1 SNHLY and CDR2 FYNNEI. This CDR3 region has 14 residues. CDR3 in amino acids: CASRSGSGPNEQFF. The CDR3 coding sequence is TGTGCCAGCCGTAGCGGGAGTGGTCCCAATGAGCAGTTCTTC.

This clone was picked up one time. This same CDR3 is encoded by further DNA sequences in the sample. DNA of the CDR3: TGTGCCAGCAGCTTAAGAGGGGGCGACGAAAAACTGTTTTTT. This gives the protein CASSLRGGDEKLFF. The V call is TRBV7-9, the J call TRBJ1-4, with 7 bases lining up with TRBD1. V dropped 2 bases and J dropped 8; count of bases not matched to a gene: 5. Looked up from germline, CDR1 is SEHNR and CDR2 is FQNEAQ (reference sequence). The CDR3 is 14 amino acids.

For this clone: This same CDR3 is encoded by further DNA sequences in the sample. The chain joins TRBV27 to TRBJ2-7; D may be TRBD2 (5 bases). This CDR3 region has 13 residues. CDR1 is MNHEY, CDR2 SMNVEV, per germline (reference sequence). Trimming stripped 2 bases from V and 3 bases from J, with 8 bases between. The CDR3 coding sequence is TGTGCCAGCAGTTTAAATCGGGGCTACGAGCAGTACTTC. Its translation: CASSLNRGYEQYF.

The genes are TRBV7-2 and TRBJ2-7; TRBD2 agrees at 8 bases. V was clipped by 4 bases and J by 2 bases; unmatched bases: 7. Germline assignment: CDR1 SGHTA and CDR2 FQGNSA. The CDR3 totals 15 residues. Written as DNA, the CDR3 is TGTGCCAGCAGCTCATTTAGCGGGACGGCCTACGAGCAGTACTTC. Protein sequence: CASSSFSGTAYEQYF.

The CDR3 protein is CASSQPYGAGGNTEAFF. Here the CDR3 DNA reads TGTGCCAGCAGCCAACCCTACGGGGCCGGGGGTAACACTGAAGCTTTCTTT. This sequence joins TRBV4-2 and TRBJ1-1, with a weak D call TRBD1 (5 bases). This CDR3 is 17 amino acids long. Germline-derived CDR1 and CDR2 are LGHNA and YNFKEQ. Trimming cost V 2 bases and J 2 bases, with 18 bases left between them.

Of note for this clone: Different DNA sequences within this sample yield the same CDR3. J is TRBJ2-5 and V is TRBV2, with unresolved D. V dropped 3 bases and J dropped 5 bases, with 1 base sitting between them. There are 10 residues in the CDR3. Germline V gives CDR1 SNHLY, CDR2 FYNNEI. The CDR3 protein is CASSEETQYF. CDR3 DNA: TGTGCCAGCAGTGAGGAGACCCAGTACTTC.

CDR3 nucleotides: TGTGCCAGCAGAGGGACTAGCTTTGCAGATACGCAGTATTTT. Amino acids: CASRGTSFADTQYF. The chain employs TRBV2 and TRBJ2-3; 9 bases are a match to TRBD2. The V gene's germline CDR1 is SNHLY and CDR2 FYNNEI. The V gene end was trimmed by 6 bases and the J gene end by 4 bases; junction bases not matched to a gene: 5. This CDR3 comprises 14 residues.

This rearrangement joins TRBV18 to TRBJ2-3; no definite D call. V was clipped by 4 bases and J by 4 bases, with 9 bases between them. Germline CDR1 reads KGHSH; CDR2 reads LQKENI. CDR3 size: 13 residues. CDR3 in DNA: TGTGCCAGCTCACTTCTCAATCCAGATACGCAGTATTTT. Its translation is CASSLLNPDTQYF.